Listed below are T cell receptor beta chains from one sample, sequenced in a study of vaccination effects on CD4 cells after COVID-19. TCRdb's table, derived via immunoSEQ multiplex PCR, lists solely in-frame clones and lacks some. The data hold about 21,000 clones, with about 68% observed a single time. The antigens these receptors bind are not known. The source material was CD4+ T cells from PBMCs cultured with HCoV-NL63 spike peptides, sampled before COVID-19 vaccination. These receptor sequences come from a human donor who received a COVID-19 vaccine. Both conserved end residues are part of each CDR3. A D gene is named only where the DNA matches it firmly. Clone size appears in some rows only: once, few, many, or a class for an expanded clone.

V gene	J gene	CDR3 length	D gene	clone size	CDR3 protein	CDR3 DNA
TRBV19	TRBJ1-1	14	TRBD1	once	CASTTGQGWTEAFF	TGTGCCAGTACCACTGGACAGGGGTGGACTGAAGCTTTCTTT
TRBV7-9	TRBJ1-2	13	NA	NA	CASSWTDNYGYTF	TGTGCCAGCAGCTGGACGGACAACTATGGCTACACCTTC
TRBV7-9	TRBJ2-7	16	NA	NA	CASSLEDFMSSYEQYF	TGTGCCAGCAGCTTAGAGGATTTTATGAGCTCCTACGAGCAGTACTTC
TRBV5-1	TRBJ2-7	14	NA	NA	CASSLGQGAYEQYF	TGCGCCAGCAGCTTGGGGCAGGGCGCGTACGAGCAGTACTTC
TRBV19	TRBJ1-5	16	NA	once	CASSTWGDRASQPQHF	TGTGCCAGTAGTACGTGGGGAGACAGAGCTAGTCAGCCCCAGCATTTT
TRBV6-5	TRBJ2-7	16	TRBD2	NA	CASSYSSSGDPYEQYF	TGTGCCAGCAGTTACTCGAGTAGCGGGGATCCCTACGAGCAGTACTTC
TRBV6-5	TRBJ2-1	12	NA	NA	CASSYTYNEQFF	TGTGCCAGCAGTTACACGTACAATGAGCAGTTCTTC
TRBV9	TRBJ2-3	16	TRBD2	NA	CASSVDWEGSTDTQYF	TGTGCCAGCAGCGTAGATTGGGAGGGCTCCACAGATACGCAGTATTTT
TRBV25-1	TRBJ1-2	13	NA	NA	CASGRAGLYGYTF	TGTGCCAGCGGTCGGGCAGGACTCTATGGCTACACCTTC
TRBV18	TRBJ2-7	15	TRBD1	NA	CASSAGTVPMYEQYF	TGTGCCAGCTCAGCCGGGACAGTCCCTATGTACGAGCAGTACTTC
TRBV28	TRBJ2-5	15	TRBD2	NA	CASSLSSSGMETQYF	TGTGCCAGCAGTTTATCCTCTAGCGGGATGGAGACCCAGTACTTC
TRBV12-3/TRBV12-4	TRBJ2-3	12	NA	large	CASSGSLNTQYF	TGTGCCAGCAGCGGGAGTCTAAATACGCAGTATTTT
TRBV30	TRBJ1-2	12	NA	NA	CAWSELVRGYTF	TGTGCCTGGAGTGAACTGGTACGGGGATACACCTTC
TRBV27	TRBJ1-5	15	TRBD1	few	CASSPGTAKNQPQHF	TGTGCCAGCAGTCCTGGGACAGCGAAAAATCAGCCCCAGCATTTT
TRBV20-1	TRBJ2-7	11	NA	NA	CSAYDSPEQYF	TGCAGTGCTTACGACAGCCCGGAGCAGTACTTC
TRBV28	TRBJ2-7	17	TRBD2	NA	CASRPAQGTSGSYEQYF	TGTGCCAGCAGACCAGCCCAGGGGACTAGCGGGAGCTACGAGCAGTACTTC
TRBV5-4	TRBJ2-5	15	NA	NA	CASSRGPEGGETQYF	TGTGCCAGCAGCCGGGGACCCGAGGGGGGGGAGACCCAGTACTTC
TRBV3-1/TRBV3-2	TRBJ2-5	18	TRBD2	NA	CASSPPRTSGGAWETQYF	TGTGCCAGCAGCCCACCCAGGACTAGCGGGGGGGCTTGGGAGACCCAGTACTTC
TRBV10-3	TRBJ1-6	13	NA	NA	CAISDLMDSPLHF	TGTGCCATCAGTGACCTTATGGATTCACCCCTCCACTTT
TRBV3-1/TRBV3-2	TRBJ2-2	15	NA	few	CASSYTPGSAGELFF	TGTGCCAGCAGCTACACCCCGGGGTCGGCCGGGGAGCTGTTTTTT
TRBV4-3	TRBJ2-3	15	TRBD2	NA	CASSSGVRGEDTQYF	TGCGCCAGCAGCTCGGGCGTCCGGGGGGAAGATACGCAGTATTTT
TRBV19	TRBJ1-2	14	TRBD1	NA	CASSARTGLSGYTF	TGTGCCAGTAGTGCCAGGACAGGGTTGAGTGGCTACACCTTC
TRBV3-1/TRBV3-2	TRBJ1-1	13	TRBD1	NA	CASSYRDRTEAFF	TGTGCCAGCAGCTACCGGGACAGAACTGAAGCTTTCTTT
TRBV15	TRBJ2-7	13	NA	NA	CATSSRTYYEQYF	TGTGCCACCAGCAGTAGGACATACTACGAGCAGTACTTC
TRBV27	TRBJ2-7	14	TRBD1	NA	CASSHWDRNYEQYF	TGTGCCAGCAGTCATTGGGACAGGAACTACGAGCAGTACTTC
TRBV7-2	TRBJ2-7	12	NA	NA	CATGLASYEQYF	TGTGCCACGGGGCTAGCGAGCTACGAGCAGTACTTC
TRBV5-4	TRBJ1-2	13	NA	NA	CASSLDGLGGYTF	TGTGCCAGCAGCTTGGACGGGTTGGGCGGCTACACCTTC
TRBV18	TRBJ1-6	16	NA	NA	CASSPQGLGVLSPLHF	TGTGCCAGCTCACCCCAAGGACTGGGGGTTCTTTCACCCCTCCACTTT
TRBV9	TRBJ2-2	15	NA	NA	CASSGHGANTGELFF	TGTGCCAGCAGCGGACATGGGGCGAACACCGGGGAGCTGTTTTTT
TRBV7-9	TRBJ1-1	16	NA	NA	CASSLSSLIGNTEAFF	TGTGCCAGCAGCTTATCGTCCCTCATTGGGAACACTGAAGCTTTCTTT
TRBV30	TRBJ2-1	13	NA	few	CAWKGGPSDEQFF	TGTGCCTGGAAGGGGGGCCCATCGGATGAGCAGTTCTTC
TRBV7-8	TRBJ2-5	13	NA	NA	CASSLGGPETQYF	TGTGCCAGCAGCTTAGGGGGGCCGGAGACCCAGTACTTC
TRBV7-8	TRBJ2-5	14	NA	NA	CASSRGRTQETQYF	TGTGCCAGCAGCCGTGGGCGGACCCAAGAGACCCAGTACTTC
TRBV18	TRBJ1-4	14	NA	NA	CASSPAGRNEKLFF	TGTGCCAGCTCACCAGCTGGGAGGAATGAAAAACTGTTTTTT
TRBV27	TRBJ1-1	20	TRBD1	NA	CASSLKGGNRGSLANTEAFF	TGTGCCAGCAGCCTGAAGGGGGGGAACAGGGGCTCACTAGCGAACACTGAAGCTTTCTTT
TRBV4-2	TRBJ1-2	16	TRBD1	NA	CASSQDRGGGAYGYTF	TGTGCCAGCAGCCAAGATCGTGGAGGGGGCGCATATGGCTACACCTTC
TRBV5-1	TRBJ1-2	14	NA	NA	CASSSGSTLYGYTF	TGCGCCAGCAGCTCAGGGAGCACCCTCTATGGCTACACCTTC
TRBV5-1	TRBJ2-3	15	TRBD1	NA	CASTAQGDHTDTQYF	TGCGCCAGCACCGCTCAGGGGGACCACACAGATACGCAGTATTTT
TRBV5-6	TRBJ2-5	19	TRBD2	NA	CASSQRLAGARVRGETQYF	TGTGCCAGCAGCCAAAGACTAGCGGGGGCCCGGGTTCGAGGAGAGACCCAGTACTTC
TRBV11-3	TRBJ1-3	17	NA	NA	CASSLGDTAISGNTIYF	TGTGCCAGCAGCTTAGGTGACACCGCTATCTCTGGAAACACCATATATTTT
TRBV6-1	TRBJ1-5	15	NA	NA	CASSEAGGLNQPQHF	TGTGCCAGCAGTGAAGCAGGAGGGCTCAATCAGCCCCAGCATTTT